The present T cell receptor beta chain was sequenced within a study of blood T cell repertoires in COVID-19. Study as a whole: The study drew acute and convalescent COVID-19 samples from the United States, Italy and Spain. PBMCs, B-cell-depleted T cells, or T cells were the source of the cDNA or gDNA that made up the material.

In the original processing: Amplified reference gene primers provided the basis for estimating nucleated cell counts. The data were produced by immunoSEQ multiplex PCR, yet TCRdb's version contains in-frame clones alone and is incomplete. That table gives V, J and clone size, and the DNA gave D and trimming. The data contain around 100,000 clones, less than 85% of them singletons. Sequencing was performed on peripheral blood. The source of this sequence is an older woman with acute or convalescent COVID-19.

This CDR3 reads CSGIAGEAFF. CDR3 nucleotides: TGCAGCGGCATTGCAGGGGAAGCTTTCTTT. The chain is built from TRBV29-1 and TRBJ1-1, with D possibly TRBD1 on 5 matching bases. This CDR3 has 10 residues. Germline CDR1 is SQVTM and CDR2 is ANQGSEA. V shed 7 bases and J shed 8 bases, with 11 bases lying between them.